These 25 T cell receptor beta chains were sequenced from one sample in a study of read filtering for tumor transcriptome and immune sequencing. This library used roughly 370 ng RNA and molecular barcoded adaptors spanning alpha/delta and beta/gamma chains. MiXCR, run by TCRdb on the reads, gives a single entry per CDR3 protein. The sample holds about 86,000 distinct CDR3 sequences, around 12% seen once. Specimen: a population of CD138-negative cells sorted from bone marrow. The source is a donor aged 40 or over with multiple myeloma.

This clonotype occurred many times. The rearrangement links TRBV10-3 to TRBJ2-2; no clear D. V gave up 7 bases and J gave up 7 bases, with 13 bases separating them. This CDR3 comprises 13 residues. Germline V gives CDR1 ENHRY, CDR2 SYGVKD. CDR3 region: CAIKASVVGELFF. As DNA, the CDR3 is TGTGCCATCAAAGCGAGCGTTGTCGGGGAGCTGTTTTTT.

In its sample, this clonotype was seen many times. The limits of the CDR3 on the DNA are not certain, so only TCRdb's listed CDR3 is given. This sequence joins TRBV30 and TRBJ2-3. A total of 13 residues make up the CDR3, ends included. Germline loops: CDR1 GTSNPN, CDR2 SVGIG (reference sequence). The CDR3 sequence is CAWSVLVWGTQYF.

In this sample, this clonotype turned up many times. V gene TRBV6-2 or TRBV6-3 combines with J gene TRBJ2-5; 7 bases are shared with TRBD1. Germline trimming cut 8 bases from V and 0 bases from J; bases unmatched to any gene: 9. The CDR3 extends over 15 amino acids. Germline values: CDR1 MNHEY, CDR2 SVGEGT. CDR3 sequence reads: CASRDSPTYQETQYF. CDR3 in DNA: TGTGCCAGCCGGGACAGCCCGACGTACCAAGAGACCCAGTACTTC.

This clonotype came up many times. The limits of the CDR3 on the DNA are not certain, so only TCRdb's listed CDR3 is given. The rearrangement uses TRBV5-1 and TRBJ1-2. The CDR3 contains 14 residues when both ends are counted. Germline V lookup: CDR1 SGHRS, CDR2 YFSETQ. The chain's CDR3 is CASSLTAFGEGTYF.

This clonotype has at least ten counts. The V and J genes are TRBV7-2 and TRBJ1-5; D unresolved. There are 12 residues in the CDR3. Trimming stripped 2 bases from V and 7 bases from J, with 6 bases between. CDR1 and CDR2 from the germline V gene are SGHTA and FQGNSA. Here the CDR3 DNA reads TGTGCCAGCAGCTTACCAGGCCAGCCCCAGCATTTT. It specifies CASSLPGQPQHF.

Many counts were recorded for this clonotype. This sequence joins TRBV28 and TRBJ1-6; D call uncertain. The V end was cut by 2 bases, the J end by 0 bases, with 11 bases between. The length of the CDR3 is 17 residues. Germline V lookup: CDR1 MDHEN, CDR2 SYDVKM. The CDR3, as DNA: TGTGCCAGCAGTTTAAACAGCCTGAGCTCCTATAATTCACCCCTCCACTTT. Residues: CASSLNSLSSYNSPLHF. Together with reference TRBV28 and TRBJ1-6, the CDR3 gives the full variable domain: DVKVTQSSRYLVKRTGEKVFLECVQDMDHENMFWYRQDPGLGLRLIYFSYDVKMKEKGDIPEGYSVSREKKERFSLILESASTNQTSMYLCASSLNSLSSYNSPLHFGNGTRLTVT.

The V call is TRBV6-5, the J call TRBJ2-3; D is unclear. Between the trimmed V and J ends, which lost 7 bases and 0 bases, there was a span of 11 bases. This CDR3 comprises 14 residues. Germline CDR1 reads MNHEY; CDR2 reads SVGAGI. The CDR3 sequence is CASTEGSSTDTQYF. For the CDR3, the DNA is TGTGCCAGCACAGAAGGATCTAGCACAGATACGCAGTATTTT.

This clonotype was seen ten or more times. The genes are TRBV20-1 and TRBJ2-7; 9 bases agree with TRBD1. The V segment lost 3 bases and the J segment 1 base; nucleotides outside the gene matches: 7. The CDR3 extends over 15 amino acids. Per the germline V gene, CDR1 is DFQATT and CDR2 is SNEGSKA (reference sequence). CDR3 residues: CSARTGGFDSYEQYF. The CDR3 coding sequence is TGCAGTGCTAGGACAGGGGGTTTTGATTCCTACGAGCAGTACTTC.

This clonotype was found many times. The chain carries TRBV11-2 and TRBJ2-3; 9 bases line up with TRBD2. The length of the CDR3 is 15 residues. V shed 0 bases, J shed 6 bases, and the junction held 4 bases outside the gene matches. Germline CDR1 reads SGHAT; CDR2 reads FQNNGV. The CDR3, as DNA: TGTGCCAGCAGCTTAGAAGCGGGAGGTTTTGATACGCAGTATTTT. Translating gives CASSLEAGGFDTQYF.

This clonotype has at least ten counts. V is TRBV29-1 and J is TRBJ2-1; 14 bases agree with TRBD2. Unmatched junction bases numbered 5, after V lost 6 bases and J lost 7 bases. The CDR3 contains 14 residues. Germline-derived CDR1 and CDR2 are SQVTM and ANQGSEA. The CDR3 nucleotides read TGCAGCGTGTGGGGACTAGCGGGAGCGAATGAGCAGTTCTTC. This codes for CSVWGLAGANEQFF.

This clonotype has only a few counts. This sequence joins TRBV11-3 and TRBJ2-1; TRBD2 might be the D (5 bases). Germline loops: CDR1 SGHNT, CDR2 YENEEA. CDR3 length: 12 residues. V lost 8 bases to trimming and J lost 4 bases, with 9 bases between them. Here the CDR3 DNA reads TGTGCCAGCCAGGAGGATTACAATGAGCAGTTCTTC. It encodes CASQEDYNEQFF.

This clonotype was observed at least ten times. The gene calls are TRBV7-9 and TRBJ2-7; 9 bases match TRBD2. Germline lookup yields CDR1 SEHNR and CDR2 FQNEAQ (reference sequence). The length of the CDR3 is 15 residues. Trimming took 5 bases from V and 4 from J; bases not matched to a gene: 9. The CDR3 protein is CASSQGASGNYEQYF. In DNA, the CDR3 is TGTGCCAGCAGCCAAGGTGCTAGCGGGAATTACGAGCAGTACTTC.

In its sample, this clonotype was seen many times. The chain couples TRBV15 to TRBJ2-5, with D unclear. Trimming stripped 1 base from V and 0 bases from J, with 6 bases between. The V gene's germline CDR1 is LNHNV and CDR2 YYDKDF (reference sequence). The CDR3 is 14 residues long. The CDR3 DNA reads as TGTGCCACCAGCAGAGGGCAATACCAAGAGACCCAGTACTTC. Protein sequence: CATSRGQYQETQYF.

This clonotype was seen repeatedly, ten times or more. The chain joins TRBV7-3 to TRBJ1-1; D may be TRBD1 (6 bases). Germline V gene sequence: CDR1 SGHTA, CDR2 FQGTGA. The CDR3 is 13 residues long. Trimming shortened V by 2 bases and J by 7 bases, and 11 bases separated the two germline ends. Here the CDR3 reads CASSLGTLGEAFF. The CDR3 region has the DNA TGTGCCAGCAGCTTAGGGACATTGGGTGAAGCTTTCTTT.

This clonotype was observed at least ten times. This rearrangement joins TRBV28 to TRBJ2-1, with TRBD2 as a possible D gene (5 bases). Germline CDR1 reads MDHEN; CDR2 reads SYDVKM. This CDR3 is 16 amino acids long. Trimming pared 7 bases from V and 5 bases from J, leaving 21 bases between. CDR3 loop: CASTLLALGPNNEQFF. In DNA form, the CDR3 reads TGTGCCAGCACCCTTCTAGCCCTCGGTCCGAACAATGAGCAGTTCTTC.

This clonotype was counted at least ten times. A junction end diverges from the germline sequence, so it may reflect a read error. The chain is built from TRBV12-3 or TRBV12-4 and TRBJ2-1; TRBD2 aligns across 8 bases. This CDR3 is built from 15 residues. CDR3 nucleotide sequence: TGTGCCAGCAGTTTCTCGGGAGGGGGATACAGTGAGCAGTTCTTC. Its translation is CASSFSGGGYSEQFF.

Worth noting for this clonotype: Mismatch with germline at one junction end may stem from a read error. V and J are TRBV7-9 and TRBJ2-1; a possible D gene is TRBD2 (6 bases). The length of the CDR3 is 15 residues. CDR1 is SEHNR and CDR2 is FQNEAQ in the germline V gene (reference sequence). The CDR3 DNA reads TGTGCAAGCAGCTGGAACGGGGGAGGCTACAATGAGCAGTTCTTC. It is translated as CASSWNGGGYNEQFF.

This clonotype was seen at least ten times. The chain couples TRBV4-1 to TRBJ1-2; D may be TRBD1 (6 bases). Trimming stripped 0 bases from V and 4 bases from J, with 18 bases between. CDR3 length: 17 residues. Germline V gene sequence: CDR1 MGHRA, CDR2 YSYEKL. The CDR3: CASSQDPQGGGLYGYTF. The CDR3 bases are TGCGCCAGCAGCCAAGATCCACAGGGAGGGGGGCTCTATGGCTACACCTTC.

This clonotype was observed at least ten times. The chain employs TRBV19 and TRBJ2-5, with D possibly matching TRBD2 (6 bases). Trimming removed 8 bases from V and 4 bases from J, with 11 bases in between. This CDR3 has 12 amino acids. Germline-derived CDR1 and CDR2 are LNHDA and SQIVND (reference sequence). CDR3 protein: CASGLGGETQYF. The DNA of the CDR3 is TGTGCCAGTGGGCTGGGAGGAGAGACCCAGTACTTC.

In its sample, this clonotype was seen many times. A read error may account for a junction end that differs from germline. This chain connects TRBV7-7 to TRBJ2-3, with 10 bases lining up with TRBD1. The V gene's germline CDR1 is SSHAT and CDR2 FNYEAQ (reference sequence). The CDR3 totals 14 residues. CDR3 nucleotides: TGTGCTAGCAGCACCGGGACAGGGGCAGATACGCAGTATTTT. It specifies CASSTGTGADTQYF.

This clonotype was seen many times. J is TRBJ2-3 and V is TRBV9; 13 bases map to TRBD2. CDR3 length: 16 residues. After removal of 4 bases from V and 5 bases from J, the junction contained 7 bases not matched to a gene. The germline V gene encodes CDR1 SGDLS and CDR2 YYNGEE. CDR3 protein: CASSKRTSGREDTQYF. In DNA form, the CDR3 reads TGTGCCAGCAGCAAACGGACTAGCGGGAGAGAAGATACGCAGTATTTT.

This clonotype occurred many times. The rearrangement links TRBV28 to TRBJ1-1; tentatively, D is TRBD1 (6 bases). The CDR3 has 13 residues. CDR1 is MDHEN, CDR2 SYDVKM, per germline. V gave up 6 bases and J gave up 1 base, with 9 bases separating them. CDR3 in DNA: TGTGCCAGCAGGGACAGTACGAACACTGAAGCTTTCTTT. Protein sequence: CASRDSTNTEAFF.

This clonotype was picked up a small number of times. Compared with germline, one end of the junction differs, possibly owing to a read error. This sequence joins TRBV11-3 and TRBJ2-1, with D unclear. CDR1 and CDR2 (germline): SGHNT, YENEEA. The CDR3 loop spans 15 amino acids. The CDR3 bases are TGTGCCAGCAGCTTAGGGGGTCTCTCCTACAATGAGCAGCTCTTC. It codes for CASSLGGLSYNEQLF. Filled out from reference TRBV11-3 and TRBJ2-1, the complete variable domain reads EAGVVQSPRYKIIEKKQPVAFWCNPISGHNTLYWYLQNLGQGPELLIRYENEEAVDDSQLPKDRFSAERLKGVDSTLKIQPAELGDSAVYLCASSLGGLSYNEQLFGPGTRLTVL.

Ten or more counts support this clonotype. The chain couples TRBV4-1 to TRBJ2-7; tentatively, D is TRBD1 (6 bases). With 4 bases removed from V and 6 bases from J, the gap between germline ends came to 16 bases. The CDR3 is 14 amino acids. From germline, CDR1 is MGHRA and CDR2 YSYEKL. The CDR3 protein is CASSRGLSGVEQYF. CDR3 sequence (DNA): TGCGCCAGCAGCCGGGGGCTATCAGGTGTCGAGCAGTACTTC.

This clonotype was found many times. The V gene is TRBV28, the J gene TRBJ2-7; 7 bases map to TRBD1. The CDR3 has 14 amino acids. Germline V gene sequence: CDR1 MDHEN, CDR2 SYDVKM. V gave up 5 bases and J gave up 6 bases; unmatched junction bases: 10. CDR3 region: CASSAGGGTVEQYF. In DNA form, the CDR3 reads TGTGCCAGCAGTGCAGGGGGTGGTACGGTCGAGCAGTACTTC.